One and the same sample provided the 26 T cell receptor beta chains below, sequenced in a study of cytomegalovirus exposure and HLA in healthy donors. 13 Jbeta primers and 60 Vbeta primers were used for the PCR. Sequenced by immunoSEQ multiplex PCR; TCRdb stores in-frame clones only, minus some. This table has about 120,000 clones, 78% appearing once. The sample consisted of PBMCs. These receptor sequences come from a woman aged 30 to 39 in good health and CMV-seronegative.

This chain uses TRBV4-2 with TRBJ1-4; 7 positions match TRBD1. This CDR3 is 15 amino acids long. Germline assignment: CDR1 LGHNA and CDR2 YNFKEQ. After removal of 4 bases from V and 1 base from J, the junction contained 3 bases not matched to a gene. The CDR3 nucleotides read TGTGCCAGCAGCCCTTACAGGGGAACTAATGAAAAACTGTTTTTT. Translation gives CASSPYRGTNEKLFF.

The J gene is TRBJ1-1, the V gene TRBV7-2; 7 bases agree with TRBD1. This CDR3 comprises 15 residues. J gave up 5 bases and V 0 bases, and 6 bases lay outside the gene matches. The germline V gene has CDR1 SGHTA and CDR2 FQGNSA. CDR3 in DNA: TGTGCCAGCAGCTTAGCGCCAGGGGGAGGAACTGAAGCTTTCTTT. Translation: CASSLAPGGGTEAFF.

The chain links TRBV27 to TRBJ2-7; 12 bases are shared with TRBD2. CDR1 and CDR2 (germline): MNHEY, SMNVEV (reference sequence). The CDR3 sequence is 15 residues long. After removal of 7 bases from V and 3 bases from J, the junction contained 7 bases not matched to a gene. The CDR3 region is CASKTSGSLGYEQYF. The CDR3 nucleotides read TGTGCCAGCAAGACTAGCGGGAGTTTAGGCTACGAGCAGTACTTC.

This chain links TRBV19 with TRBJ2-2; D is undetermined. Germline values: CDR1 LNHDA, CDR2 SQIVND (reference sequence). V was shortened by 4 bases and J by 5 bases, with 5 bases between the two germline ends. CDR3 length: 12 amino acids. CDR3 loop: CASSRATGELFF. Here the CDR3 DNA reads TGTGCCAGTAGTAGAGCTACCGGGGAGCTGTTTTTT.

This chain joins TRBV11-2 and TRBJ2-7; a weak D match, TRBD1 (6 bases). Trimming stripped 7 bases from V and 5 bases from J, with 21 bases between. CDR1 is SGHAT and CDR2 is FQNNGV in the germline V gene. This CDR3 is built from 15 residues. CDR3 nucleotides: TGTGCCAGCACCGATTTGCCCACAGGGAGCCACGAGCAGTACTTC. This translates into CASTDLPTGSHEQYF.

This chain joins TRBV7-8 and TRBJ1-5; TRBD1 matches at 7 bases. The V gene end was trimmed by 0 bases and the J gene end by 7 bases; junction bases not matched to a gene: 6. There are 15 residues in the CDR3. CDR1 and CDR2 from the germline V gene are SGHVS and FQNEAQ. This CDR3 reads CASSLAGQPTQPQHF. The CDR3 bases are TGTGCCAGCAGCTTAGCGGGACAGCCAACCCAGCCCCAGCATTTT.

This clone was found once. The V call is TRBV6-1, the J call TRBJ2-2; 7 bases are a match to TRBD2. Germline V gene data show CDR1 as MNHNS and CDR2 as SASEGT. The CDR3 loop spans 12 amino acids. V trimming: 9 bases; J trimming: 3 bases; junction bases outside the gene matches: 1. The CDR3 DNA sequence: TGTGCCAGGGGGGGGTACACCGGGGAGCTGTTTTTT. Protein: CARGGYTGELFF.

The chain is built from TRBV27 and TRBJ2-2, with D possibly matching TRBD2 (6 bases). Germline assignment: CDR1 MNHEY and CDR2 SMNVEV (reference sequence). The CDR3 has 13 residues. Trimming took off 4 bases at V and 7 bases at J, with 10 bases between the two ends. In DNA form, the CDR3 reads TGTGCCAGCAGTTCGCTGGGGGGCGGGGAGCTGTTTTTT. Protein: CASSSLGGGELFF.

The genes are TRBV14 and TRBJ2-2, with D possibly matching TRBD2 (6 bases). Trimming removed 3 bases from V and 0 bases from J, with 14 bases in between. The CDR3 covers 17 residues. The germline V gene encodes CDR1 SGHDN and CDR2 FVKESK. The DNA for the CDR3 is TGTGCCAGCAGCCAGCGGGGCAGGCGAGCGAACACCGGGGAGCTGTTTTTT. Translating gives CASSQRGRRANTGELFF.

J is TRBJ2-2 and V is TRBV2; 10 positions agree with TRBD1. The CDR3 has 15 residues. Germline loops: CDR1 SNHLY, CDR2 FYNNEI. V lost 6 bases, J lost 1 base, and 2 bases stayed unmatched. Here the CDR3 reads CASSDRGLNTGELFF. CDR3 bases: TGTGCCAGCAGCGACAGGGGGCTGAACACCGGGGAGCTGTTTTTT.

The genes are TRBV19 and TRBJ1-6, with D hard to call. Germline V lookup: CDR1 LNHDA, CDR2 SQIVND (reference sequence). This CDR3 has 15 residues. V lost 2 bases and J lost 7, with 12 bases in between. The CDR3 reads CASSIWRQANSPLHF. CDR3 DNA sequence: TGTGCCAGTAGTATATGGCGTCAGGCGAATTCACCCCTCCACTTT.

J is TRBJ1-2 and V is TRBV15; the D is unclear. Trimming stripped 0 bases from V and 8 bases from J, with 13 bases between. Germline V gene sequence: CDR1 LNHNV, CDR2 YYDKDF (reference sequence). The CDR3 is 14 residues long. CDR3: CATSRDGVRHGYTF. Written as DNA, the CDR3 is TGTGCCACCAGCAGAGATGGCGTCAGGCACGGCTACACCTTC.

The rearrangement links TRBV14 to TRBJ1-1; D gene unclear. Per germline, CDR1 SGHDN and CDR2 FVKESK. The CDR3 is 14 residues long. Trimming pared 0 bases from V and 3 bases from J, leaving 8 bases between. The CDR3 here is CASSQDVSYTEAFF. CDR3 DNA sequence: TGTGCCAGCAGCCAAGATGTGAGTTACACTGAAGCTTTCTTT.

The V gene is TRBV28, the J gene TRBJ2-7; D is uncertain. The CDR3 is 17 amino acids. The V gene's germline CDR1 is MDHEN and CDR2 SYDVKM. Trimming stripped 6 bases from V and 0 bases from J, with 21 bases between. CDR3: CASSRPSRSRRSYEQYF. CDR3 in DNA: TGTGCCAGCAGCCGCCCTAGTCGCAGCCGCCGCTCCTACGAGCAGTACTTC.

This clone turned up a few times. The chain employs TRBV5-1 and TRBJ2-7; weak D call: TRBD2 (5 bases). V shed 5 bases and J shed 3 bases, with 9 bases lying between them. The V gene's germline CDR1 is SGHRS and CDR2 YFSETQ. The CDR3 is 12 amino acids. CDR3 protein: CASRSSGYEQYF. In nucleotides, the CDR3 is TGCGCCAGCAGGAGCAGCGGCTACGAGCAGTACTTC.

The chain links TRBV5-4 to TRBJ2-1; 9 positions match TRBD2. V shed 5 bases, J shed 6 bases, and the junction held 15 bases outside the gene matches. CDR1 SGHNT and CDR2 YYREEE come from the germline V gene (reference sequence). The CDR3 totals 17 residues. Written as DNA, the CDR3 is TGTGCCAGCAGGTCTGAAGCCGGGACTAGCAGGGGCAATGAGCAGTTCTTC. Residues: CASRSEAGTSRGNEQFF. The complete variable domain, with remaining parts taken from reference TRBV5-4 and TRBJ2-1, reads ETGVTQSPTHLIKTRGQQVTLRCSSQSGHNTVSWYQQALGQGPQFIFQYYREEENGRGNFPPRFSGLQFPNYSSELNVNALELDDSALYLCASRSEAGTSRGNEQFFGPGTRLTVL.

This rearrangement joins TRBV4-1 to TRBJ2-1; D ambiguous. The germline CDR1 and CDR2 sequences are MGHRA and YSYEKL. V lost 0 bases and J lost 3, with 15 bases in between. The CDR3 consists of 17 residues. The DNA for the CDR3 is TGCGCCAGCAGCCAAGATCATTCTGCGTTCTACTACAATGAGCAGTTCTTC. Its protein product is CASSQDHSAFYYNEQFF.

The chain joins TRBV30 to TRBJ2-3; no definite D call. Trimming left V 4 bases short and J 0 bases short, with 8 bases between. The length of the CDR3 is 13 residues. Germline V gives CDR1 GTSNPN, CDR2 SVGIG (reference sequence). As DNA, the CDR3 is TGTGCCTGGATCGGTAAAAGCACAGATACGCAGTATTTT. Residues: CAWIGKSTDTQYF.

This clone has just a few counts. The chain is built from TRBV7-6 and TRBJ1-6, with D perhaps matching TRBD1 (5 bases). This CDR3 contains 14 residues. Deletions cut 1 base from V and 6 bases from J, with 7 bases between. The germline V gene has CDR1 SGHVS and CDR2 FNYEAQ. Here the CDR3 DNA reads TGTGCCAGCAGCTTAGAGACAGCTAATTCACCCCTCCACTTT. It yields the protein CASSLETANSPLHF.

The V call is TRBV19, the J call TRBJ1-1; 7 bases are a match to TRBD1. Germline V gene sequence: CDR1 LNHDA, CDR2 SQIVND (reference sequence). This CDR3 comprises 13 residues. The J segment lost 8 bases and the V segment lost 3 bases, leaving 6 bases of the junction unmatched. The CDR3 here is CASSMGTGVEAFF. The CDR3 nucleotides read TGTGCCAGTAGTATGGGTACAGGGGTAGAAGCTTTCTTT.

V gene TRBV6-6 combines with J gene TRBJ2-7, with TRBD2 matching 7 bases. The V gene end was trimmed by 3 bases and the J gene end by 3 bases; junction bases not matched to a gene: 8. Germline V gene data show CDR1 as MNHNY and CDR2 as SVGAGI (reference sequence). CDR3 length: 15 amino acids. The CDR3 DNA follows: TGTGCCAGCAGTTATGAGGCGGGAGTGGGCTACGAGCAGTACTTC. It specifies CASSYEAGVGYEQYF.

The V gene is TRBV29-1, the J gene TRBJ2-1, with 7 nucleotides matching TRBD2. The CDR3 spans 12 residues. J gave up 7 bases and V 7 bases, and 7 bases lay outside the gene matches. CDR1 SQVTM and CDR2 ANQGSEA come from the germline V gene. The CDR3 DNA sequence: TGCAGCGCCCAGGCCGGGGGGAATGAGCAGTTCTTC. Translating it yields CSAQAGGNEQFF.

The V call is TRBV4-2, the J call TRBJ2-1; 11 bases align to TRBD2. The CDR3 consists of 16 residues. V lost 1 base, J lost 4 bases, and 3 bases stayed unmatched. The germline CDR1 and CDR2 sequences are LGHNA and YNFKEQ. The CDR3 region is CASSQALAGAYNEQFF. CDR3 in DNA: TGTGCCAGCAGCCAAGCACTAGCGGGAGCGTACAATGAGCAGTTCTTC.

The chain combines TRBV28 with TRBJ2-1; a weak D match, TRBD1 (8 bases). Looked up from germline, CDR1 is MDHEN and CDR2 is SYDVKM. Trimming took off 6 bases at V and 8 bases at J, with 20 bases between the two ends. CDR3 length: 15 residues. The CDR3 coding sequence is TGTGCCAGCAGCCCTCACAGGGGGGGGTTATATGAGCAGTTCTTC. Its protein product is CASSPHRGGLYEQFF. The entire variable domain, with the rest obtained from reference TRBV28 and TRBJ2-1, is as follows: DVKVTQSSRYLVKRTGEKVFLECVQDMDHENMFWYRQDPGLGLRLIYFSYDVKMKEKGDIPEGYSVSREKKERFSLILESASTNQTSMYLCASSPHRGGLYEQFFGPGTRLTVL.

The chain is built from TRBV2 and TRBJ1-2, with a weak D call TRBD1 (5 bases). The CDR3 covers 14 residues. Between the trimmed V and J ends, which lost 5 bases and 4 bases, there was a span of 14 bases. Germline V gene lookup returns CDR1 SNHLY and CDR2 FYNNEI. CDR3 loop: CASSLDIAPYGYTF. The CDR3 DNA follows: TGTGCCAGCAGTCTGGACATAGCACCCTATGGCTACACCTTC.

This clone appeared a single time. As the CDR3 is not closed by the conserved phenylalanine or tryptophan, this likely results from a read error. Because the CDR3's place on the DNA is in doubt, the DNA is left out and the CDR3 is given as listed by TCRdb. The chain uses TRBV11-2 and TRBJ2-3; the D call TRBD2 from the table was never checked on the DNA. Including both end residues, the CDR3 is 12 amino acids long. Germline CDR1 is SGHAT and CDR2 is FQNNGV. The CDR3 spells CASSWGGGGPRV.